The 17 T cell receptor beta chains below were found in one sample sequenced in a study of blood T cell repertoires in COVID-19. The data were produced by immunoSEQ multiplex PCR, yet TCRdb's version contains in-frame clones alone and is incomplete. The table has roughly 100,000 clones, approximately 83% seen once. Material for sequencing was peripheral blood. These receptors originate from a man aged 45-65 years with acute or convalescent COVID-19.

The chain has TRBV5-1 and TRBJ2-1; 7 bases align to TRBD1. CDR1 SGHRS and CDR2 YFSETQ come from the germline V gene. The V gene end was trimmed by 0 bases and the J gene end by 8 bases; junction bases not matched to a gene: 5. This CDR3 has 14 residues. The CDR3 protein is CASSLVGGLDEQFF. The CDR3 nucleotides read TGCGCCAGCAGCTTGGTAGGGGGCTTGGATGAGCAGTTCTTC. The full variable domain, completed using reference TRBV5-1 and TRBJ2-1, is KAGVTQTPRYLIKTRGQQVTLSCSPISGHRSVSWYQQTPGQGLQFLFEYFSETQRNKGNFPGRFSGRQFSNSRSEMNVSTLELGDSALYLCASSLVGGLDEQFFGPGTRLTVL.

This sequence joins TRBV21-1 and TRBJ1-2; the table's D call, TRBD1, was not checked against the DNA. TRBV21-1 is flagged as a pseudogene. The CDR3 has 17 residues. CDR3 region: CASSNQLSGVPYYGYTF. Here the CDR3 DNA reads TGTGCCAGCAGCAACCAGCTGTCAGGGGTCCCGTACTATGGCTACACCTTC.

The J gene is TRBJ2-5, the V gene TRBV28; 8 positions agree with TRBD1. This CDR3 contains 14 residues. J lost 4 bases, V lost 6 bases, and 7 bases had no gene match. Germline V gene data show CDR1 as MDHEN and CDR2 as SYDVKM. DNA for the CDR3: TGTGCCAGCAGCAGAACAGGGACAGGAGAGACCCAGTACTTC. Translation: CASSRTGTGETQYF.

This clone was seen a few times. This chain joins TRBV27 and TRBJ2-7; 13 bases align to TRBD2. In germline, CDR1 is MNHEY, CDR2 SMNVEV (reference sequence). The length of the CDR3 is 16 residues. Unmatched junction bases numbered 6, after V lost 7 bases and J lost 0 bases. In nucleotides, the CDR3 is TGTGCCAGCACTCCAGGGACTAGCGGGAACTCCTACGAGCAGTACTTC. It specifies CASTPGTSGNSYEQYF.

The CDR3 loop reads CASRRDMNTEAFF. CDR3 coding DNA: TGTGCCTCCCGCAGGGACATGAACACTGAAGCTTTCTTT. The rearrangement uses TRBV7-9 and TRBJ1-1, with a tentative D call TRBD1 (6 bases). This CDR3 spans 13 amino acids. Trimming cost V 11 bases and J 0 bases, with 13 bases left between them. Germline V gives CDR1 SEHNR, CDR2 FQNEAQ (reference sequence).

The chain's CDR3 is CASSSNSGGLYEQYF. The CDR3 nucleotides read TGCGCCAGCAGCTCGAATAGCGGGGGGCTCTACGAGCAGTACTTC. The chain carries TRBV5-1 and TRBJ2-7, with TRBD2 matching over 10 bases. This CDR3 comprises 15 residues. The J segment lost 3 bases and the V segment lost 3 bases, leaving 6 bases of the junction unmatched. Germline CDR1 reads SGHRS; CDR2 reads YFSETQ. Based on the CDR3 plus reference TRBV5-1 and TRBJ2-7, the full variable domain is KAGVTQTPRYLIKTRGQQVTLSCSPISGHRSVSWYQQTPGQGLQFLFEYFSETQRNKGNFPGRFSGRQFSNSRSEMNVSTLELGDSALYLCASSSNSGGLYEQYFGPGTRLTVT.

The chain employs TRBV25-1 and TRBJ2-1, with 13 nucleotides matching TRBD2. Germline trimming cut 8 bases from V and 6 bases from J; bases unmatched to any gene: 4. This CDR3 has 14 amino acids. The germline V gene has CDR1 MGHDK and CDR2 SYGVNS. The CDR3 DNA is TGTGCCAGCCGCGGACTAGCGGGAGTCAATGAGCAGTTCTTC. Translation: CASRGLAGVNEQFF.

The chain is built from TRBV9 and TRBJ2-1; D is perhaps TRBD2 (5 bases). CDR1 and CDR2 from the germline V gene are SGDLS and YYNGEE. Deletions cut 0 bases from V and 4 bases from J, with 11 bases between. This CDR3 comprises 15 residues. The CDR3 sequence is CASSVGRQAYNEQFF. The CDR3 bases are TGTGCCAGCAGCGTAGGGAGGCAGGCTTACAATGAGCAGTTCTTC.

This clone occurred a few times. The chain uses TRBV7-9 and TRBJ2-4, with D maybe TRBD2 (7 bases). The V and J ends lost 4 bases and 6 bases respectively, with 16 bases between them. Germline V CDR1 and CDR2: SEHNR, FQNEAQ (reference sequence). The CDR3 runs 15 residues. The CDR3 is CASSSQMAGANIQYF. The CDR3 region has the DNA TGTGCCAGCAGCTCCCAGATGGCGGGGGCAAACATTCAGTACTTC.

The rearrangement uses TRBV6-1 and TRBJ2-2; TRBD2 matches at 7 bases. This CDR3 has 15 amino acids. Germline loops: CDR1 MNHNS, CDR2 SASEGT. V gave up 2 bases and J gave up 8 bases; unmatched junction bases: 8. Here the CDR3 DNA reads TGTGCCAGCAGTGAAAGTTGGCGGGAGTCGGGGGAGCTGTTTTTT. Protein sequence: CASSESWRESGELFF.

The chain is built from TRBV19 and TRBJ1-2; 8 bases fit TRBD1. The CDR3 covers 15 residues. Trimming cost V 0 bases and J 2 bases; bases outside gene matches: 2. Germline CDR1 reads LNHDA; CDR2 reads SQIVND (reference sequence). For the CDR3, the DNA is TGTGCCAGTAGTATAGACAGGGGGCAGAACTATGGCTACACCTTC. Translation: CASSIDRGQNYGYTF.

The chain is built from TRBV18 and TRBJ1-6, with a possible D match to TRBD1 (6 bases). In germline, CDR1 is KGHSH, CDR2 LQKENI. The CDR3 loop spans 15 amino acids. V dropped 2 bases and J dropped 7 bases, with 12 bases sitting between them. CDR3 DNA: TGTGCCAGCTCACCAGGTGGCAGGGGCAATTCACCCCTCCACTTT. This sequence encodes CASSPGGRGNSPLHF.

V is TRBV19 and J is TRBJ2-1; 8 bases map to TRBD2. With V trimmed by 4 bases and J by 4 bases, 3 bases remained unmatched. Germline CDR1 reads LNHDA; CDR2 reads SQIVND (reference sequence). This CDR3 region has 14 residues. The CDR3 DNA is TGTGCCAGTAGTACGATAGCGGGGTACAATGAGCAGTTCTTC. Protein sequence: CASSTIAGYNEQFF.

The J gene is TRBJ2-1, the V gene TRBV5-1; D remains unclear. The CDR3 spans 15 residues. Germline V gene data show CDR1 as SGHRS and CDR2 as YFSETQ. The V end was cut by 0 bases, the J end by 2 bases, with 9 bases between. The CDR3 loop reads CASSLGVSAYNEQFF. CDR3 coding DNA: TGCGCCAGCAGCTTGGGGGTGAGCGCCTACAATGAGCAGTTCTTC.

This chain links TRBV5-5 with TRBJ2-2, with D perhaps TRBD2 (6 bases). This CDR3 contains 16 residues. With 4 bases removed from V and 1 base from J, the gap between germline ends came to 14 bases. CDR1 is SGHKS and CDR2 is YYEKEE in the germline V gene (reference sequence). This CDR3 is CASSREPSLNTGELFF. For the CDR3, the DNA is TGTGCCAGCAGCCGGGAGCCCTCATTGAACACCGGGGAGCTGTTTTTT.

V usage is TRBV12-3 or TRBV12-4 and J usage is TRBJ1-4, with unresolved D. CDR3 size: 11 residues. Trimming pared 4 bases from V and 8 bases from J, leaving 5 bases between. CDR3 coding DNA: TGTGCCAGCAGTTCTGTGGAAAAACTGTTTTTT. It specifies CASSSVEKLFF.

V is TRBV24-1 and J is TRBJ1-2; D ambiguous. CDR1 is KGHDR and CDR2 is SFDVKD in the germline V gene. This CDR3 comprises 12 residues. Trimming removed 1 base at V and 4 bases at J, with 3 bases between. The CDR3: CATSDFIYGYTF. CDR3 nucleotides: TGTGCCACCAGTGATTTTATCTATGGCTACACCTTC.